These 31 T cell receptor beta chains originate from one sample sequenced in a study of OX40 agonist ivuxolimab in advanced cancers. TCRdb keeps only in-frame clones here, not all; method: immunoSEQ multiplex PCR. The profile shows 50,000 to 80,000 clones, around 84% of them singletons. The starting material was CD4+ or CD8+ T cells sorted from blood, obtained in a trial of the OX40 agonist ivuxolimab. These receptors came from an adult with an advanced solid tumor such as melanoma, head and neck, liver or kidney cancer.

The chain recombines TRBV6-4 with TRBJ2-2, with D uncertain. The V end was cut by 4 bases, the J end by 1 base, with 7 bases between. Per the germline V gene, CDR1 is MRHNA and CDR2 is SNTAGT. This CDR3 is 14 amino acids long. CDR3 coding DNA: TGTGCCAGCAGTGCCGACTTGAACACCGGGGAGCTGTTTTTT. This translates into CASSADLNTGELFF.

The rearrangement links TRBV19 to TRBJ2-2; weak D call: TRBD1 (5 bases). The germline V gene encodes CDR1 LNHDA and CDR2 SQIVND (reference sequence). Trimming took 6 bases from V and 6 from J, leaving 14 bases between them. This CDR3 contains 14 residues. The CDR3 loop reads CASSTQGIAGELFF. The CDR3 bases are TGTGCCAGTAGCACTCAGGGTATCGCCGGGGAGCTGTTTTTT.

This clone was counted between two and nine times. The rearrangement uses TRBV2 and TRBJ2-2, with 13 positions matching TRBD2. CDR3 length: 16 amino acids. The ends lost 8 bases at V and 5 bases at J; junction bases unmatched: 8. Looked up from germline, CDR1 is SNHLY and CDR2 is FYNNEI. The CDR3 here is CASRHGLAGVTGELFF. As DNA, the CDR3 is TGTGCCAGCCGCCACGGACTAGCGGGAGTTACCGGGGAGCTGTTTTTT.

V usage is TRBV15 and J usage is TRBJ2-3; maybe TRBD2 (5 bases). Looked up from germline, CDR1 is LNHNV and CDR2 is YYDKDF (reference sequence). The V and J ends lost 5 bases and 4 bases respectively, with 16 bases between them. The CDR3 consists of 15 residues. The CDR3 DNA reads TGTGCCACCAGCCGCGAGGGTTTGCGGGCAGATACGCAGTATTTT. Its translation: CATSREGLRADTQYF.

This chain links TRBV18 with TRBJ2-5; 12 nucleotides match TRBD2. This CDR3 comprises 15 residues. The germline CDR1 and CDR2 sequences are KGHSH and LQKENI. V lost 7 bases to trimming and J lost 5 bases; unmatched junction nucleotides: 8. This CDR3 reads CASLPGLAGGETQYF. CDR3 bases: TGTGCCAGCTTGCCGGGACTAGCGGGCGGGGAGACCCAGTACTTC. Full variable domain (outside the CDR3, taken from reference TRBV18 and TRBJ2-5): NAGVMQNPRHLVRRRGQEARLRCSPMKGHSHVYWYRQLPEEGLKFMVYLQKENIIDESGMPKERFSAEFPKEGPSILRIQQVVRGDSAAYFCASLPGLAGGETQYFGPGTRLLVL.

This chain uses TRBV7-8 with TRBJ2-5; D perhaps matches TRBD1 (5 bases). Per the germline V gene, CDR1 is SGHVS and CDR2 is FQNEAQ. With 1 base removed from V and 7 bases from J, the gap between germline ends came to 13 bases. The CDR3 loop spans 14 amino acids. As DNA, the CDR3 is TGTGCCAGCAGCTTAGGGGGTAGGGGCGGGACCCAGTACTTC. It yields the protein CASSLGGRGGTQYF.

The J gene is TRBJ2-5, the V gene TRBV20-1, with unresolved D. Trimming shortened V by 7 bases and J by 2 bases, and 5 bases separated the two germline ends. CDR3 length equals 10 residues. CDR1 is DFQATT and CDR2 is SNEGSKA in the germline V gene (reference sequence). CDR3 DNA sequence: TGCAGTGGGCTTCAAGAGACCCAGTACTTC. Amino acid sequence: CSGLQETQYF.

The V gene is TRBV6-5, the J gene TRBJ2-2; D unresolved. Germline lookup yields CDR1 MNHEY and CDR2 SVGAGI. This CDR3 comprises 12 residues. Trimming left V 6 bases short and J 4 bases short, with 6 bases between. CDR3 sequence reads: CASRASTGELFF. CDR3 nucleotides: TGTGCCAGCAGAGCGAGCACCGGGGAGCTGTTTTTT.

The V and J genes are TRBV9 and TRBJ2-1; 7 bases fit TRBD1. V shed 2 bases and J 0 bases; nucleotides not matched to a gene: 2. The CDR3 has 15 residues. From germline, CDR1 is SGDLS and CDR2 YYNGEE. As DNA, the CDR3 is TGTGCCAGCAGCGTCGGGACAGCCTCCTACAATGAGCAGTTCTTC. Its translation: CASSVGTASYNEQFF.

The J gene is TRBJ2-7, the V gene TRBV19; the match to TRBD2 covers 9 bases. J was trimmed by 5 bases and V by 3 bases; bases with no gene match: 5. This CDR3 has 14 residues. Germline CDR1 is LNHDA and CDR2 is SQIVND (reference sequence). The CDR3 reads CASSINAGGDEQYF. CDR3 DNA: TGTGCCAGTAGTATCAACGCGGGAGGGGACGAGCAGTACTTC.

This chain uses TRBV6-1 with TRBJ1-6, with D possibly matching TRBD1 (6 bases). The germline CDR1 and CDR2 sequences are MNHNS and SASEGT. CDR3 length: 14 amino acids. Trimming removed 4 bases at V and 10 bases at J, with 14 bases between. The CDR3 nucleotides read TGTGCCAGCAGTGTACAGGGTCCTCGGTCACCCCTCCACTTT. Translation gives CASSVQGPRSPLHF.

The rearrangement joins TRBV11-3 to TRBJ2-7, with TRBD1 matching 8 bases. With V trimmed by 6 bases and J by 7 bases, 14 bases remained unmatched. The CDR3 loop spans 15 amino acids. CDR1 SGHNT and CDR2 YENEEA come from the germline V gene. The CDR3 bases are TGTGCCAGCAGTCGGGGACAGGCGGTCGACGCGGAGCAGTACTTC. Its translation: CASSRGQAVDAEQYF.

The rearrangement uses TRBV7-9 and TRBJ2-3, with 9 bases lining up with TRBD2. The J segment lost 2 bases and the V segment lost 1 base, leaving 4 bases of the junction unmatched. CDR1 and CDR2 from the germline V gene are SEHNR and FQNEAQ (reference sequence). This CDR3 is built from 16 residues. CDR3 in amino acids: CASSLDGGRATDTQYF. The DNA for the CDR3 is TGTGCCAGCAGCTTAGATGGCGGGAGGGCCACAGATACGCAGTATTTT.

The chain links TRBV14 to TRBJ2-7; the D gene is possibly TRBD1 (5 bases). V was shortened by 2 bases and J by 3 bases, with 8 bases between the two germline ends. CDR3 length: 13 amino acids. CDR1 is SGHDN, CDR2 FVKESK, per germline. CDR3 sequence reads: CASSQTGLYEQYF. The CDR3 DNA reads as TGTGCCAGCAGCCAAACAGGTCTCTACGAGCAGTACTTC.

The V gene is TRBV9, the J gene TRBJ1-4, with TRBD1 matching 7 bases. V dropped 0 bases and J dropped 2; count of bases not matched to a gene: 1. CDR3 length: 15 amino acids. Germline assignment: CDR1 SGDLS and CDR2 YYNGEE. CDR3 amino acids: CASSVGQGTNEKLFF. As DNA, the CDR3 is TGTGCCAGCAGCGTAGGACAGGGTACTAATGAAAAACTGTTTTTT.

This clone was counted between two and nine times. V usage is TRBV5-4 and J usage is TRBJ2-5; D not resolved. This CDR3 comprises 13 residues. The germline gives CDR1 SGHNT, CDR2 YYREEE (reference sequence). Trimming cost V 0 bases and J 5 bases, with 8 bases left between them. The CDR3 protein is CASSLGALETQYF. The CDR3 nucleotides read TGTGCCAGCAGCTTGGGGGCGCTGGAGACCCAGTACTTC.

The chain carries TRBV6-1 and TRBJ2-7, with TRBD2 as a possible D gene (5 bases). The CDR3 has 13 residues. CDR1 MNHNS and CDR2 SASEGT come from the germline V gene. V lost 4 bases to trimming and J lost 3 bases, with 10 bases between them. CDR3 residues: CASSVARFYEQYF. The CDR3 nucleotides read TGTGCCAGCAGTGTAGCGCGCTTCTACGAGCAGTACTTC.

This chain uses TRBV7-9 with TRBJ1-1; D unresolved. The ends were cut back, 1 base at V and 2 bases at J, with 8 bases in the middle. There are 14 residues in the CDR3. Germline-derived CDR1 and CDR2 are SEHNR and FQNEAQ (reference sequence). Written as DNA, the CDR3 is TGTGCCAGCAGCTTAGGCCAGGTAAACACTGAAGCTTTCTTT. Protein sequence: CASSLGQVNTEAFF.

The rearrangement joins TRBV4-1 to TRBJ2-7; D perhaps matches TRBD1 (6 bases). Trimming stripped 0 bases from V and 7 bases from J, with 10 bases between. CDR1 MGHRA and CDR2 YSYEKL come from the germline V gene. This CDR3 is built from 13 residues. The CDR3 DNA is TGCGCCAGCAGCCAAGAACAGGGACGGGAGCAGTACTTC. This encodes CASSQEQGREQYF.

This chain links TRBV19 with TRBJ2-5; D not certain. V was clipped by 4 bases and J by 0 bases, with 15 bases between them. This CDR3 is built from 16 residues. The germline CDR1 and CDR2 sequences are LNHDA and SQIVND (reference sequence). Here the CDR3 reads CASSTGGTSYQETQYF. The CDR3, as DNA: TGTGCCAGTAGTACAGGCGGTACCTCGTACCAAGAGACCCAGTACTTC.

DNA of the CDR3: TGTGCCAGCGGACTAAGACAGGGGCAAGAGACCCAGTACTTC. It yields the protein CASGLRQGQETQYF. The chain links TRBV28 to TRBJ2-5; 8 bases map to TRBD1. The CDR3 loop spans 14 amino acids. Per germline, CDR1 MDHEN and CDR2 SYDVKM. J gave up 2 bases and V 8 bases, and 7 bases lay outside the gene matches.

The chain uses TRBV19 and TRBJ1-1, with D possibly matching TRBD1 (6 bases). Trimming cost V 5 bases and J 7 bases, with 17 bases left between them. This CDR3 is 14 amino acids long. Germline V gene lookup returns CDR1 LNHDA and CDR2 SQIVND (reference sequence). The CDR3, as DNA: TGTGCCAGTAGTCAGGGGATCGGAGGTAATGAAGCTTTCTTT. It yields the protein CASSQGIGGNEAFF.

The chain links TRBV18 to TRBJ2-2, with 8 bases that match TRBD1. The CDR3 runs to 16 residues. With 4 bases clipped from V and 4 bases from J, the junction kept 8 bases outside the gene matches. CDR1 and CDR2 from the germline V gene are KGHSH and LQKENI. CDR3 DNA sequence: TGTGCCAGCTCACAATTGACAGGGGTTACCACCGGGGAGCTGTTTTTT. This encodes CASSQLTGVTTGELFF.

The chain joins TRBV5-8 to TRBJ1-5, with D perhaps TRBD1 (6 bases). V was pared by 4 bases and J by 1 base, with 9 bases between. Germline V gene lookup returns CDR1 SGHTS and CDR2 YDEGEE. The CDR3 extends over 14 amino acids. CDR3 DNA: TGTGCCAGCAGCGGCGGGACAAGCAATCAGCCCCAGCATTTT. Translating it yields CASSGGTSNQPQHF.

This clone was recorded only once. This chain links TRBV15 with TRBJ2-2; D perhaps matches TRBD1 (6 bases). Deletions cut 1 base from V and 1 base from J, with 10 bases between. CDR3 length equals 16 residues. CDR1 and CDR2 (germline): LNHNV, YYDKDF (reference sequence). The CDR3 loop is CATSRVQGRNTGELFF. The CDR3 bases are TGTGCCACCAGCAGAGTTCAGGGGAGGAACACCGGGGAGCTGTTTTTT.

The genes are TRBV6-5 and TRBJ1-1; D is perhaps TRBD1 (5 bases). This CDR3 contains 14 residues. Germline CDR1 reads MNHEY; CDR2 reads SVGAGI. Deletions cut 4 bases from V and 1 base from J, with 10 bases between. DNA of the CDR3: TGTGCCAGCAGTTTGGGGGTGGGGAACACTGAAGCTTTCTTT. Amino acid sequence: CASSLGVGNTEAFF.

The rearrangement joins TRBV9 to TRBJ2-1; 7 nucleotides agree with TRBD1. V gave up 4 bases and J gave up 5 bases; unmatched junction bases: 6. The CDR3 spans 14 residues. The V gene's germline CDR1 is SGDLS and CDR2 YYNGEE. The CDR3 nucleotides are TGTGCCAGCAGCATGACAGGGCAACACAATGAGCAGTTCTTC. The encoded protein is CASSMTGQHNEQFF.

The chain recombines TRBV7-8 with TRBJ2-5; tentatively, D is TRBD1 (6 bases). CDR1 is SGHVS, CDR2 FQNEAQ, per germline. V was pared by 3 bases and J by 5 bases, with 13 bases between. This CDR3 is built from 14 residues. The CDR3 region has the DNA TGTGCCAGCAGCTTGGGCAGGGGCATGGAGACCCAGTACTTC. Its translation is CASSLGRGMETQYF.

This rearrangement joins TRBV2 to TRBJ2-5, with 9 bases aligning to TRBD2. Matching the DNA end better, TRBJ2-7 makes the J call doubtful. Germline assignment: CDR1 SNHLY and CDR2 FYNNEI. The CDR3 covers 15 residues. CDR3 in amino acids: CASSATGTSWVEQYF. The CDR3 DNA reads TGTGCCAGCAGTGCAACCGGGACTAGCTGGGTCGAGCAGTACTTC.

This clone has only one observation. The V gene is TRBV29-1, the J gene TRBJ2-3; D is tentatively TRBD1 or TRBD2 (5 bases each). Germline CDR1 SQVTM, CDR2 ANQGSEA. V lost 4 bases to trimming and J lost 3 bases, with 8 bases between them. The CDR3 has 12 amino acids. DNA for the CDR3: TGCAGCGTTGGGGACCATACAGATACGCAGTATTTT. Encoded protein: CSVGDHTDTQYF.

The chain joins TRBV5-8 to TRBJ1-1; D remains unclear. The CDR3 is 15 amino acids. V lost 2 bases and J 0 bases, leaving 11 bases between the germline ends. Germline loops: CDR1 SGHTS, CDR2 YDEGEE. CDR3 sequence (DNA): TGTGCCAGCAGCTTATGGGGAGCCTTGAACACTGAAGCTTTCTTT. It is translated as CASSLWGALNTEAFF.